One and the same sample provided the 18 T cell receptor beta chains below, sequenced in a study of cytomegalovirus exposure and HLA in healthy donors. Vbeta (60) and Jbeta (13) primers were used in the PCR. The assay was immunoSEQ multiplex PCR, and TCRdb's table has in-frame clones only and misses some. Among around 97,000 clones listed, roughly 10% were seen once. The sequenced sample consisted of PBMCs. The origin of the receptors is a man in his forties or fifties in good health and CMV-seropositive.

The chain recombines TRBV27 with TRBJ2-3; the match to TRBD2 covers 15 bases. CDR3 length: 14 amino acids. With V trimmed by 8 bases and J by 5 bases, 2 bases remained unmatched. Looked up from germline, CDR1 is MNHEY and CDR2 is SMNVEV (reference sequence). The CDR3 DNA sequence: TGTGCCAGCGCGGGACTAGCGGGAGGAGATACGCAGTATTTT. As protein: CASAGLAGGDTQYF.

This clone was counted only a few times. The chain employs TRBV10-3 and TRBJ2-5; TRBD1 is a possible D gene (5 bases). The CDR3 has 16 amino acids. V dropped 0 bases and J dropped 6 bases, with 17 bases sitting between them. Germline V gene lookup returns CDR1 ENHRY and CDR2 SYGVKD. The CDR3 nucleotides are TGTGCCATCAGTGAGTCGAGTCAGGGTCCCCAGCAGACCCAGTACTTC. This sequence encodes CAISESSQGPQQTQYF.

This clone has a handful of counts. The chain links TRBV19 to TRBJ2-3, with TRBD1 matching over 9 bases. Trimming removed 6 bases from V and 14 bases from J; junction bases left unmatched: 21. The CDR3 length is 16 residues. In germline, CDR1 is LNHDA, CDR2 SQIVND (reference sequence). The CDR3 DNA reads as TGTGCCAGTAGCCTGGGACAGGGAGCTTCCCTTACGCAGTGGTATTTT. Translated, it gives CASSLGQGASLTQWYF. The entire variable domain, with the rest obtained from reference TRBV19 and TRBJ2-3, is as follows: DGGITQSPKYLFRKEGQNVTLSCEQNLNHDAMYWYRQDPGQGLRLIYYSQIVNDFQKGDIAEGYSVSREKKESFPLTVTSAQKNPTAFYLCASSLGQGASLTQWYFGPGTRLTVL.

In this sample, this clone turned up a few times. The J gene is TRBJ1-2, the V gene TRBV5-1; tentatively, D is TRBD1 (5 bases). CDR1 is SGHRS, CDR2 YFSETQ, per germline. V was shortened by 2 bases and J by 8 bases, with 19 bases between the two germline ends. The CDR3 length is 15 residues. Written as DNA, the CDR3 is TGCGCCAGCAGCTTCGGGGGGGAGGGAACGTCCGGCTACACCTTC. Protein: CASSFGGEGTSGYTF.

CDR3 in amino acids: CASSTLSSYEQYF. The CDR3 nucleotides read TGTGCCAGTAGTACTCTAAGCTCCTACGAGCAGTACTTC. V is TRBV19 and J is TRBJ2-7, with D hard to call. The length of the CDR3 is 13 residues. Germline V gene sequence: CDR1 LNHDA, CDR2 SQIVND (reference sequence). The V end lost 4 bases, the J end lost 0 bases, and 7 bases lay between the germline ends. Together with reference TRBV19 and TRBJ2-7, the CDR3 gives the full variable domain: DGGITQSPKYLFRKEGQNVTLSCEQNLNHDAMYWYRQDPGQGLRLIYYSQIVNDFQKGDIAEGYSVSREKKESFPLTVTSAQKNPTAFYLCASSTLSSYEQYFGPGTRLTVT.

This clone showed up just a few times. The CDR3 here is CASSLLGATNEKLFF. CDR3 coding DNA: TGTGCCAGCAGTCTCCTGGGAGCAACTAATGAAAAACTGTTTTTT. V is TRBV6-5 and J is TRBJ1-4; D gene unclear. V lost 5 bases and J 0 bases, leaving 10 bases between the germline ends. The germline V gene has CDR1 MNHEY and CDR2 SVGAGI. The CDR3 sequence is 15 residues long.

This clone was counted a few times. Because it lacks the conserved phenylalanine or tryptophan at the end, this CDR3 is likely a read error. The rearrangement uses TRBV5-1 and TRBJ1-1, with a weak D call TRBD1 (6 bases). There are 14 residues in the CDR3. CDR1 SGHRS and CDR2 YFSETQ come from the germline V gene. Between the trimmed V and J ends, which lost 4 bases and 5 bases, there was a span of 15 bases. CDR3 sequence (DNA): TGCGCCAGCAGCCAGGGGTTGTCGGAAACTGAAGCTTTCTTG. Protein: CASSQGLSETEAFL.

This clone was recorded a few times. The chain combines TRBV28 with TRBJ2-5, with TRBD1 matching 7 bases. The germline gives CDR1 MDHEN, CDR2 SYDVKM. V lost 4 bases and J lost 6; bases outside the gene matches: 5. CDR3 size: 13 residues. This CDR3 reads CASSSTGSQTQYF. DNA of the CDR3: TGTGCCAGCAGTTCGACAGGGTCGCAGACCCAGTACTTC.

The chain uses TRBV28 and TRBJ2-3; possible D gene TRBD1, 5 bases. The CDR3 totals 14 residues. The germline V and J ends were trimmed by 6 bases and 6 bases, with 16 bases remaining between them. The V gene's germline CDR1 is MDHEN and CDR2 SYDVKM. The CDR3 loop reads CASRGRALLDTQYF. The CDR3 nucleotides are TGTGCCAGCAGGGGGCGTGCCCTTTTGGATACGCAGTATTTT.

The sample holds a few counts of this clone. For the CDR3, the DNA is TGCAGCGTCCCGGACAGGGGAAATGAAAAACTGTTTTTT. Protein product: CSVPDRGNEKLFF. The chain recombines TRBV29-1 with TRBJ1-4, with 9 bases matching TRBD1. J lost 5 bases, V lost 6 bases, and 4 bases had no gene match. Germline-derived CDR1 and CDR2 are SQVTM and ANQGSEA. This CDR3 comprises 13 residues.

The chain carries TRBV7-3 and TRBJ2-3, with D perhaps TRBD2 (5 bases). Germline V gene data show CDR1 as SGHTA and CDR2 as FQGTGA. Trimming stripped 5 bases from V and 1 base from J, with 19 bases between. The CDR3 runs to 17 residues. The CDR3 nucleotides read TGTGCCAGCAGCCGCCAACCCGGTAGCGCCGGCACAGATACGCAGTATTTT. It translates to CASSRQPGSAGTDTQYF.

This clone was seen a few times. This chain uses TRBV27 with TRBJ2-7; 9 bases match TRBD1. The CDR3 is 15 amino acids. Unmatched junction bases numbered 4, after V lost 2 bases and J lost 2 bases. Germline values: CDR1 MNHEY, CDR2 SMNVEV (reference sequence). The CDR3 region has the DNA TGTGCCAGCAGTTTACCCGGGACAGGGACCTACGAGCAGTACTTC. Amino acid sequence: CASSLPGTGTYEQYF.

This sequence joins TRBV10-3 and TRBJ2-7; 8 nucleotides align to TRBD2. Germline V lookup: CDR1 ENHRY, CDR2 SYGVKD. The CDR3 covers 12 residues. The J segment lost 5 bases and the V segment lost 9 bases, leaving 6 bases of the junction unmatched. This CDR3 reads CAIGTRVNEQYF. CDR3 coding DNA: TGTGCCATAGGGACTAGAGTAAACGAGCAGTACTTC.

The sample holds a few counts of this clone. The chain carries TRBV19 and TRBJ1-1; tentative D call: TRBD1 (5 bases). Trimming took off 6 bases at V and 0 bases at J, with 8 bases between the two ends. The CDR3 contains 13 residues. Germline V gene sequence: CDR1 LNHDA, CDR2 SQIVND (reference sequence). CDR3 DNA sequence: TGTGCCAGTAGAAGACAGTTGAACACTGAAGCTTTCTTT. Protein product: CASRRQLNTEAFF. Together with reference TRBV19 and TRBJ1-1, the CDR3 gives the full variable domain: DGGITQSPKYLFRKEGQNVTLSCEQNLNHDAMYWYRQDPGQGLRLIYYSQIVNDFQKGDIAEGYSVSREKKESFPLTVTSAQKNPTAFYLCASRRQLNTEAFFGQGTRLTVV.

J is TRBJ2-3 and V is TRBV9; D possibly corresponds to TRBD1 (5 bases). The CDR3 has 14 amino acids. Trimming took off 1 base at V and 6 bases at J, with 12 bases between the two ends. Germline-derived CDR1 and CDR2 are SGDLS and YYNGEE. The CDR3 DNA reads as TGTGCCAGCAGCGTACAGGGCTTCGGGGATACGCAGTATTTT. Protein product: CASSVQGFGDTQYF.

This chain joins TRBV5-1 and TRBJ1-1; 8 nucleotides match TRBD1. V was pared by 2 bases and J by 3 bases, with 12 bases of the junction left unmatched. Germline V lookup: CDR1 SGHRS, CDR2 YFSETQ. CDR3 length equals 17 residues. The CDR3 reads CASSFSGGPRVDTEAFF. The CDR3 DNA is TGCGCCAGCAGCTTTTCAGGGGGCCCCCGAGTGGACACTGAAGCTTTCTTT.

The table lists this clone with a few counts. The chain recombines TRBV27 with TRBJ2-7, with TRBD2 matching 11 bases. Germline CDR1 MNHEY, CDR2 SMNVEV (reference sequence). CDR3 length equals 15 residues. The V gene end was trimmed by 6 bases and the J gene end by 4 bases; junction bases not matched to a gene: 8. This CDR3 reads CASSELAGVVYEQYF. Written as DNA, the CDR3 is TGTGCCAGCAGCGAACTAGCGGGAGTTGTGTACGAGCAGTACTTC.

The V and J genes are TRBV6-5 and TRBJ2-7, with D possibly TRBD2 on 5 matching bases. Trimming left V 5 bases short and J 0 bases short, with 8 bases between. Germline V gene lookup returns CDR1 MNHEY and CDR2 SVGAGI. This CDR3 region has 13 residues. The CDR3, as DNA: TGTGCCAGCAGTAGGACTGTCTCCTACGAGCAGTACTTC. Its translation is CASSRTVSYEQYF.